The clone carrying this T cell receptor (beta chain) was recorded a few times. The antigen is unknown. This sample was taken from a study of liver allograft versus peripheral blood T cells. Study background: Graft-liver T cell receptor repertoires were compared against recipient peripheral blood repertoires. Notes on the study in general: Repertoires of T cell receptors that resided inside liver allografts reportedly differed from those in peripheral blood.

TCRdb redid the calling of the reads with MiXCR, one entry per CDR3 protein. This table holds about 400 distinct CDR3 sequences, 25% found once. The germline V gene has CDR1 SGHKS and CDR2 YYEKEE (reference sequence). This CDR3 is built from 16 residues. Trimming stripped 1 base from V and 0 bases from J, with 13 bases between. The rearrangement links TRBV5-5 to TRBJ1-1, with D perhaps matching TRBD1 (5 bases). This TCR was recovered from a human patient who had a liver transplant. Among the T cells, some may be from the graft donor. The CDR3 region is CASSLLGGVMNTEAFF. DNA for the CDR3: TGTGCCAGCAGCTTGTTAGGAGGGGTGATGAACACTGAAGCTTTCTTT.